The next 14 T cell receptor beta chains were all read from a single sample in a study of T cells in Graves' hyperthyroidism and ophthalmopathy. Template material for amplifying TCR beta CDR3 regions consisted of RNA transcripts. HTBI primers were the set used in a first-round RT-PCR of the TCR CDR3. One entry per CDR3 protein, called by TCRdb with MiXCR from the multiplex PCR reads. The sample holds approximately 370,000 distinct CDR3 sequences, about 16% seen once. Sequencing used blood. These receptors came from a woman in her 30s with Graves' hyperthyroidism.

This clonotype was observed many times. V and J are TRBV3-1 and TRBJ2-1, with TRBD2 as a possible D gene (6 bases). The germline V gene encodes CDR1 LGHDT and CDR2 YNNKEL (reference sequence). Trimming stripped 4 bases from V and 5 bases from J, with 15 bases between. CDR3 length equals 15 residues. This CDR3 is CASSPPRETHNEQFF. DNA of the CDR3: TGTGCCAGCAGCCCACCCCGGGAGACTCACAATGAGCAGTTCTTC.

J is TRBJ2-3 and V is TRBV27, with no clear D. The V gene's germline CDR1 is MNHEY and CDR2 SMNVEV (reference sequence). Trimming stripped 3 bases from V and 5 bases from J, with 9 bases between. The CDR3 is 13 amino acids. CDR3 loop: CASSFRVVDTQYF. Written as DNA, the CDR3 is TGTGCCAGCAGTTTCCGGGTTGTAGATACGCAGTATTTT.

The sample holds many counts of this clonotype. V and J are TRBV20-1 and TRBJ1-2; D gene uncertain. CDR1 is DFQATT and CDR2 is SNEGSKA in the germline V gene (reference sequence). The CDR3 runs 15 residues. Trimming cost V 6 bases and J 4 bases, with 21 bases left between them. Written as DNA, the CDR3 is TGCAGTGCGCAGAGCCCCCGAGGGTACAGCTATGGCTACACCTTC. Its translation: CSAQSPRGYSYGYTF.

V is TRBV6-1 and J is TRBJ2-7; 8 bases match TRBD2. Matching the DNA end better, TRBJ2-1 makes the J call doubtful. This CDR3 has 12 amino acids. Germline CDR1 reads MNHNS; CDR2 reads SASEGT. The CDR3 DNA sequence: TGTGCCAGCGGGCGGGAGGCATACGAGCAGTTCTTC. Residues: CASGREAYEQFF.

This clonotype has ten or more counts. The rearrangement links TRBV7-2 to TRBJ2-5; weak D call: TRBD2 (6 bases). Germline CDR1 is SGHTA and CDR2 is FQGNSA. Trimming shortened V by 4 bases and J by 5 bases, and 17 bases separated the two germline ends. The CDR3 contains 15 residues. CDR3 protein: CASSSDSGGYETQYF. For the CDR3, the DNA is TGTGCCAGCAGCTCTGACTCCGGGGGTTACGAGACCCAGTACTTC.

This clonotype has more than one count but fewer than ten. The CDR3 reads CASSFGGLYEQYF. As DNA, the CDR3 is TGTGCCAGCAGCTTTGGGGGACTGTACGAGCAGTACTTC. This chain links TRBV7-9 with TRBJ2-7; D is possibly TRBD2 (6 bases). Trimming removed 3 bases from V and 4 bases from J, with 10 bases in between. The CDR3 has 13 residues. Looked up from germline, CDR1 is SEHNR and CDR2 is FQNEAQ (reference sequence). Full variable domain (rest looked up from reference TRBV7-9 and TRBJ2-7): DTGVSQNPRHKITKRGQNVTFRCDPISEHNRLYWYRQTLGQGPEFLTYFQNEAQLEKSRLLSDRFSAERPKGSFSTLEIQRTEQGDSAMYLCASSFGGLYEQYFGPGTRLTVT.

The chain is built from TRBV2 and TRBJ1-2; 7 bases agree with TRBD1. Germline CDR1 and CDR2: SNHLY and FYNNEI. Unmatched junction bases numbered 6, after V lost 4 bases and J lost 7 bases. This CDR3 is 13 amino acids long. CDR3 loop: CASSGDSPGGYTF. The CDR3 nucleotides read TGTGCCAGCAGTGGGGACAGCCCGGGTGGCTACACCTTC.

This rearrangement joins TRBV5-1 to TRBJ2-7, with D possibly being TRBD1 or TRBD2 (5 bases each). The CDR3 loop spans 13 amino acids. V was trimmed by 1 base and J by 7 bases, leaving 12 bases between them. Per the germline V gene, CDR1 is SGHRS and CDR2 is YFSETQ. The CDR3 loop is CASSLIGGREQYF. CDR3 DNA sequence: TGCGCCAGCAGCTTGATTGGGGGAAGGGAGCAGTACTTC. Full variable domain (rest looked up from reference TRBV5-1 and TRBJ2-7): KAGVTQTPRYLIKTRGQQVTLSCSPISGHRSVSWYQQTPGQGLQFLFEYFSETQRNKGNFPGRFSGRQFSNSRSEMNVSTLELGDSALYLCASSLIGGREQYFGPGTRLTVT.

This clonotype was found a few times. The chain recombines TRBV11-3 with TRBJ2-5, with 9 bases aligning to TRBD1. Trimming removed 4 bases from V and 0 bases from J; junction bases left unmatched: 6. The length of the CDR3 is 16 residues. Germline V lookup: CDR1 SGHNT, CDR2 YENEEA. This chain's CDR3 is CASSSPGQGDQETQYF. In DNA form, the CDR3 reads TGTGCCAGCAGCTCTCCGGGACAGGGAGACCAAGAGACCCAGTACTTC. The full variable domain, in which reference TRBV11-3 and TRBJ2-5 provide the parts outside the CDR3, is EAGVVQSPRYKIIEKKQPVAFWCNPISGHNTLYWYLQNLGQGPELLIRYENEEAVDDSQLPKDRFSAERLKGVDSTLKIQPAELGDSAVYLCASSSPGQGDQETQYFGPGTRLLVL.

This clonotype was recorded many times. CDR3 in DNA: TGTGCCAGCGCGGGACTAGCGGGACCCTCTAGCACAGATACGCAGTATTTT. Protein sequence: CASAGLAGPSSTDTQYF. V usage is TRBV28 and J usage is TRBJ2-3, with 13 bases aligning to TRBD2. Per the germline V gene, CDR1 is MDHEN and CDR2 is SYDVKM. CDR3 length equals 17 residues. Unmatched junction bases numbered 8, after V lost 8 bases and J lost 0 bases.

This clonotype was counted a few times. The V gene is TRBV4-1, the J gene TRBJ2-1; D is undetermined. Germline V gene data show CDR1 as MGHRA and CDR2 as YSYEKL. The CDR3 sequence is 17 residues long. Trimming removed 2 bases from V and 0 bases from J, with 14 bases in between. The CDR3 here is CASSQSSPASSYNEQFF. The CDR3 DNA reads as TGCGCCAGCAGCCAAAGTTCACCTGCAAGCTCCTACAATGAGCAGTTCTTC.

This clonotype was observed many times. The V call is TRBV3-1, the J call TRBJ2-7, with D possibly TRBD1 on 5 matching bases. Trimming removed 6 bases from V and 6 bases from J, with 12 bases in between. This CDR3 is built from 12 residues. CDR1 is LGHDT, CDR2 YNNKEL, per germline (reference sequence). The CDR3 loop is CASSQGTGEQYF. Here the CDR3 DNA reads TGTGCCAGCAGTCAGGGTACTGGCGAGCAGTACTTC.

The V call is TRBV5-1, the J call TRBJ2-7, with D perhaps matching TRBD2 (6 bases). The V gene's germline CDR1 is SGHRS and CDR2 YFSETQ. Trimming stripped 4 bases from V and 5 bases from J, with 13 bases between. The CDR3 spans 13 residues. In DNA, the CDR3 is TGCGCCAGCAGCCGGGCTTGGGAGGACGAGCAGTACTTC. This sequence encodes CASSRAWEDEQYF.

In the case of this clonotype: A much more abundant neighbour one base away suggests this may be a read error. The J gene is TRBJ2-5, the V gene TRBV20-1; D not certain. The CDR3 loop spans 14 amino acids. From germline, CDR1 is DFQATT and CDR2 SNEGSKA (reference sequence). With 0 bases removed from V and 3 bases from J, the gap between germline ends came to 11 bases. CDR3 nucleotides: TGCAGTGCTAGAGATCTCGTGCGAGAAGAGACCCAGTACTTC. Protein sequence: CSARDLVREETQYF.